The 23 T cell receptor delta chains in this list originate from one sample, sequenced in a study of γδ T cells in repeated Plasmodium falciparum infection. Gammadelta T cells were flow-sorted from PBMC into Vgamma9/Vdelta2+ and Vdelta2-negative populations for bulk analysis. TCRdb redid clone calling on the multiplex PCR reads using CATT. The sample lists tens of thousands of delta-chain clones, 1.4% occurring once. Material for sequencing was gamma-delta T cells from blood. All receptors derive from a pool of human donors (malaria-infected and uninfected, not separated).

In regard to this clone: The likely explanation is a read error, given a far larger clone one base away. Other DNA sequences in the same sample also yield this CDR3. V is TRDV2 and J is TRDJ3; 13 bases are a match to TRDD3. TCRdb is silent on the J gene; assignment here came from matching the DNA to germline. The CDR3 runs to 20 residues. Germline V gene data show CDR1 as GEAIGNYY and CDR2 as EKD. The CDR3 protein is CACDGLGDTRFPWDTRQMFF. The CDR3 coding sequence is TGCGCCTGTGACGGACTGGGGGATACGCGTTTCCCCTGGGACACCCGACAGATGTTTTTC.

This clone was seen a few times. This likely reflects a read error, since a far larger clone is one base away. The sample contains more than one DNA sequence encoding this CDR3. The CDR3, as DNA: TGTGCCTGTGATACCGCGGGATACCCGAAAAGCTCCTGGGACACCCGACAGATGTTTTTC. It encodes CACDTAGYPKSSWDTRQMFF. The chain employs TRDV2 and TRDJ3; 7 nucleotides match TRDD3. TCRdb lists no J gene, so it was determined here by aligning the DNA to germline. Per the germline V gene, CDR1 is GEAIGNYY and CDR2 is EKD. This CDR3 spans 20 amino acids. V was pared by 4 bases and J by 0 bases, with 14 bases of the junction left unmatched.

This clone was found many times. It may be a read error: a sequence one base away is much more abundant. V gene TRDV2 combines with J gene TRDJ1; 12 bases map to TRDD3. Germline V gives CDR1 GEAIGNYY, CDR2 EKD. The CDR3 is 19 amino acids. As DNA, the CDR3 is TGTGCCTGTGACTCATTACTGGGGGATACTGGTTCGTACACCGATAAACCCATCTTT. The encoded protein is CACDSLLGDTGSYTDKPIF.

About this clone itself: For this DNA, TCRdb reports the protein of a much larger clone, which diverges at residue 13, most likely from a read error; the protein presented here is translated directly from the DNA. The genes are TRDV1 and TRDJ1; TRDD2 matches at 8 bases. This CDR3 spans 23 amino acids. V gave up 4 bases and J gave up 7 bases; unmatched junction bases: 35. Per germline, CDR1 TSWWSYY and CDR2 QGS. CDR3 sequence: CALGAFFLRVMGGTPGVDGKLIF. CDR3 DNA sequence: TGTGCTCTTGGGGCTTTCTTCCTACGTGTCATGGGGGGTACGCCAGGGGTTGATGGTAAACTCATCTTT.

On this clone: The protein given by TCRdb reflects a much larger clone and differs at residue 14 from this DNA's translation, likely from a read error; the protein shown is the DNA's translation. The chain recombines TRDV1 with TRDJ1, with 7 positions matching TRDD3. After removal of 0 bases from V and 4 bases from J, the junction contained 26 bases not matched to a gene. Germline V CDR1 and CDR2: TSWWSYY, QGS. The CDR3 spans 22 residues. CDR3 DNA: TGTGCTCTTGGGGAACTTTCTTACCCCAAACTACTGGGGAACCCTAGGGTCGATAAACTCATCTTT. It specifies CALGELSYPKLLGNPRVDKLIF.

As regards this clone: The protein recorded in TCRdb matches a much larger clone and deviates from this DNA's translation at residue 7, suggesting a read error; the protein here is obtained by translating the DNA. The chain links TRDV2 to TRDJ2; 9 bases fit TRDD3. In the absence of a J gene in TCRdb, the DNA was matched to germline to assign it here. V dropped 0 bases and J dropped 5; count of bases not matched to a gene: 9. The CDR3 sequence is 17 residues long. CDR1 and CDR2 (germline): GEAIGNYY, EKD. The CDR3 protein is CACDTGIGDTRTAQLFF. For the CDR3, the DNA is TGTGCCTGTGACACCGGGATAGGGGATACGCGAACAGCACAACTCTTCTTT.

This clone was detected a few times. TCRdb records a much larger clone's protein for this DNA, with a difference at residue 14 that likely arises from a read error; the protein given is the translation of the DNA. The chain couples TRDV1 to TRDJ1; the match to TRDD3 covers 11 bases. CDR3 size: 19 residues. J gave up 3 bases and V 3 bases, and 15 bases lay outside the gene matches. CDR1 is TSWWSYY and CDR2 is QGS in the germline V gene. Here the CDR3 reads CALGDAAMGDTVYADKLIF. The CDR3 DNA follows: TGTGCTCTTGGGGATGCCGCTATGGGGGATACGGTCTACGCCGATAAACTCATCTTT.

Concerning this clone: This DNA's translation differs at residue 20 from TCRdb's protein, which comes from a much larger clone; a read error is likely, and the protein shown is translated from the DNA. The chain joins TRDV2 to TRDJ1; TRDD3 aligns across 11 bases. The J gene is absent in TCRdb and was assigned here via DNA matching to germline. CDR1 is GEAIGNYY, CDR2 EKD, per germline. This CDR3 comprises 24 residues. The CDR3 loop is CACDTVGSNRGQHWGIGSTGKLIF. CDR3 in DNA: TGTGCCTGTGACACCGTCGGGTCTAACCGAGGACAGCACTGGGGGATAGGGTCCACCGGTAAACTCATCTTT.

A word on this clone: This is likely an artifact of a read error, given a far larger clone one base away. The identical CDR3 is also encoded by other nucleotide sequences in the sample. The V gene call reads TRDV2; no J gene was called; TRDD3 is the table's D call, not checked against the DNA. CDR3 length equals 14 residues. CDR1 and CDR2 (germline): GEAIGNYY, EKD. The CDR3 DNA reads TGTGCCTGTGACACTGGGGGATTGACAGCACAGCTCTTCTTT. This translates into CACDTGGLTAQLFF.

This clone has a handful of counts. A far larger clone is one base from this, pointing to a likely read error. The sample contains more than one DNA sequence encoding this CDR3. The chain carries TRDV1 and TRDJ1; TRDD3 matches at 10 bases. Because TCRdb records no J gene, it was assigned here through a match of the DNA to germline. The CDR3 runs 21 residues. Germline CDR1 is TSWWSYY and CDR2 is QGS. The CDR3 sequence is CALGAHFLRTPLGDKTDKLIF. The CDR3 DNA reads TGTGCCCTTGGGGCCCACTTCCTACGAACCCCTCTGGGGGATAAAACCGATAAACTCATCTTT.

This clone is labeled medium-sized. Other DNA sequences in the sample encode the same CDR3. This sequence joins TRDV1 and TRDJ1; 12 bases match TRDD3. The CDR3 is made up of 19 amino acids. Losses at the gene ends were 2 bases for V and 3 bases for J; bases not matched to a gene: 13. Germline CDR1 and CDR2: TSWWSYY and QGS. CDR3 sequence (DNA): TGTGCTCTTGGGGAAGGGTATCTACGCTCTGGGGGATACGCCGATAAACTCATCTTT. Its translation: CALGEGYLRSGGYADKLIF.

This clone showed up just a few times. A single base is all that separates this from a far larger clone, so a read error is likely. Other DNA sequences in this specimen translate into the identical CDR3. V is TRDV3 and J is TRDJ1; 9 bases are a match to TRDD3. From germline, CDR1 is TVYSNPD and CDR2 GDNSRS (reference sequence). This CDR3 comprises 16 residues. Losses at the gene ends were 0 bases for V and 0 bases for J; bases not matched to a gene: 8. The CDR3 loop reads CAFSGGGYSYTDKLIF. In DNA, the CDR3 is TGTGCCTTTAGCGGGGGGGGATACTCCTACACCGATAAACTCATCTTT.

Concerning this clone: The identical CDR3 is also encoded by other nucleotide sequences in the sample. The chain links TRDV1 to TRDJ1; D could derive from TRDD2 or TRDD3 (5 bases each). As TCRdb names no J gene, one was assigned here on the basis of a DNA match to germline. Germline V gene lookup returns CDR1 TSWWSYY and CDR2 QGS. The CDR3 contains 20 residues. V was pared by 0 bases and J by 0 bases, with 23 bases between. The CDR3 sequence is CALGELGLLLTGRYTDKLIF. CDR3 nucleotide sequence: TGTGCTCTTGGGGAACTGGGCCTCCTTCTTACGGGGAGGTACACCGATAAACTCATCTTT.

A word on this clone: TCRdb assigns this DNA the protein of a much larger clone, which departs from its translation at residue 7; this likely reflects a read error, and the protein shown comes from translating the DNA. This chain links TRDV1 with TRDJ1; D is possibly TRDD2 or TRDD3 (9 bases each). No J gene was available from TCRdb, and it was assigned here by a germline match of the DNA. The V gene's germline CDR1 is TSWWSYY and CDR2 QGS. Trimming cost V 3 bases and J 0 bases, with 38 bases left between them. CDR3 length: 24 residues. The CDR3 reads CALGDAFPSYQVLGDFGYTDKLIF. In nucleotides, the CDR3 is TGTGCTCTTGGGGATGCGTTTCCTTCCTACCAGGTACTGGGGGACTTCGGGTACACCGATAAACTCATCTTT.

About this clone itself: A far larger clone is only one base removed, so a read error is likely. The identical CDR3 is also encoded by other nucleotide sequences in the sample. The chain links TRDV1 to TRDJ4, with 11 bases lining up with TRDD3. Germline-derived CDR1 and CDR2 are TSWWSYY and QGS. The CDR3 sequence is 25 residues long. The CDR3 is CALGGPHGRLVPIDHVLGDKGPLIF. The DNA for the CDR3 is TGTGCTCTTGGGGGTCCCCATGGACGGCTTGTCCCAATCGACCATGTACTGGGGGATAAAGGACCTCTGATCTTT.

Many counts were recorded for this clone. Other DNA sequences from this sample encode an identical CDR3 as well. The rearrangement links TRDV1 to TRDJ1; weak D call: TRDD2 (8 bases). Trimming pared 0 bases from V and 1 base from J, leaving 27 bases between. In germline, CDR1 is TSWWSYY, CDR2 QGS. CDR3 length equals 21 residues. CDR3 sequence reads: CALGELFSSYAQLGLTDKLIF. CDR3 DNA: TGTGCTCTTGGGGAACTCTTCTCTTCCTACGCACAACTGGGGCTCACCGATAAACTCATCTTT.

Ten or more counts support this clone. A far more abundant clone sits one base away, making this likely a read error. Different DNA sequences within this sample yield the same CDR3. This chain joins TRDV1 and TRDJ1; TRDD3 agrees at 9 bases. Germline V gene lookup returns CDR1 TSWWSYY and CDR2 QGS. There are 22 residues in the CDR3. CDR3 sequence: CALGPLEFLRSILGDYTDKLIF. CDR3 coding DNA: TGTGCCCTTGGGCCCCTGGAATTCCTTCGATCTATACTGGGGGACTACACCGATAAACTCATCTTT.

Note on this clone: The junction differs from germline at one of its ends, possibly a read error. The identical CDR3 is also encoded by other nucleotide sequences in the sample. The chain recombines TRDV1 with TRDJ1; 7 bases fit TRDD3. Germline V CDR1 and CDR2: TSWWSYY, QGS. This CDR3 region has 19 residues. This CDR3 is CALAFQREGGSWPTDKLIF. DNA of the CDR3: TGTGCTCTCGCGTTCCAACGAGAAGGGGGATCCTGGCCCACCGATAAGCTCATCTTT.

This clone was counted a few times. A far bigger clonotype differs at one base, so this is likely a read error. Other DNA sequences in the same sample also yield this CDR3. The chain combines TRDV1 with TRDJ1; D remains ambiguous. The V gene's germline CDR1 is TSWWSYY and CDR2 QGS. The V and J ends lost 3 bases and 0 bases respectively, with 17 bases between them. This CDR3 spans 17 amino acids. The CDR3 protein is CALGDVPGGLYTDKLIF. CDR3 in DNA: TGTGCTCTTGGGGACGTCCCTGGAGGTTTGTACACCGATAAACTCATCTTT.

This clone was recorded a few times. This likely stems from a read error, as it lies one base from a far larger clone. The same CDR3 can be traced to other DNA sequences in this sample. The V gene corresponds to TRDV2; no J gene was called; the listed D gene, TRDD3, was not tested against the DNA. CDR3 length: 21 amino acids. Per the germline V gene, CDR1 is GEAIGNYY and CDR2 is EKD. The CDR3 spells CACDTDNWGIRVLPITPPRIF. The CDR3 region has the DNA TGTGCCTGTGACACCGACAACTGGGGGATACGCGTCTTACCGATCACACCCCCTCGGATCTTT.

This clone was seen more than once but under ten times. A read error likely explains why the TCRdb protein, taken from a much larger clone, differs from this DNA's translation at residue 16; the protein shown is translated from the DNA. The J gene is TRDJ1, the V gene TRDV1, with D tentatively TRDD3 (8 bases). This CDR3 has 20 residues. The V gene's germline CDR1 is TSWWSYY and CDR2 QGS. The CDR3 sequence is CALGDPLPGCTGGRTHKLIF. The DNA for the CDR3 is TGTGCTCTTGGGGACCCCCTTCCTGGGTGTACTGGGGGTCGCACCCATAAACTCATCTTT.

This clone was counted many times. Translating this DNA gives a protein that differs at residue 6 from the TCRdb one, which belongs to a much larger clone; a read error is likely, and the protein shown is this translation. This chain connects TRDV1 to TRDJ1; unclear D gene. The CDR3 is made up of 19 amino acids. The germline CDR1 and CDR2 sequences are TSWWSYY and QGS. Trimming cost V 1 base and J 0 bases, with 21 bases left between them. DNA of the CDR3: TGTGCTCTTGGGGAACCATGGAGGAAGGCCGGACCGTACACCGATAAACTCATCTTT. It yields the protein CALGEPWRKAGPYTDKLIF.

Worth noting for this clone: The listed TCRdb protein conflicts with the DNA translation at residue 5, and the protein shown is translated directly from the DNA. The V and J genes are TRDV1 and TRDJ1, with 11 positions matching TRDD3. Germline lookup yields CDR1 TSWWSYY and CDR2 QGS. V trimming: 3 bases; J trimming: 0 bases; junction bases outside the gene matches: 24. The CDR3 is made up of 23 amino acids. The CDR3 reads CALGDLAGGGGGYAGRDTDKLIF. CDR3 sequence (DNA): TGTGCTCTTGGGGATCTAGCAGGAGGCGGTGGGGGATACGCGGGCAGGGACACCGATAAACTCATCTTT.